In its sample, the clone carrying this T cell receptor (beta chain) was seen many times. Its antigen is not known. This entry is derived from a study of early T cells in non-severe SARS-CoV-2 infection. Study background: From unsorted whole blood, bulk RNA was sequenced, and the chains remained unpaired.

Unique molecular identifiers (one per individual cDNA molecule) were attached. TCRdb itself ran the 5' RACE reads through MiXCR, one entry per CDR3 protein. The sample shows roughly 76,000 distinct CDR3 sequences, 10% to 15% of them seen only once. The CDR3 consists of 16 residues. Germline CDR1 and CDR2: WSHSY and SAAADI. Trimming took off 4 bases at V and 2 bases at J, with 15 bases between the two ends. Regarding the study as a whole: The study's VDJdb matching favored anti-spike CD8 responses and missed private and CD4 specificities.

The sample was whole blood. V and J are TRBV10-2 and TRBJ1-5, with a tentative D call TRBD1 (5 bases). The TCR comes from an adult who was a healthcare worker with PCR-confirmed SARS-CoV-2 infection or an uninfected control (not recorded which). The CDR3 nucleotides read TGCGCCAGCAGTGGGATACGGTTGGGGGGCAATCAGCCCCAGCATTTT. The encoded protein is CASSGIRLGGNQPQHF.